These 9 T cell receptor beta chains originate from one sample sequenced in a study of blood T cell repertoires in COVID-19. Only in-frame clones appear in the TCRdb table, and some are missing; sequencing was by immunoSEQ multiplex PCR. The table shows 300,000 to 350,000 clones, with roughly 86% occurring only once. Sequenced: PBMCs or T cells enriched from blood (not recorded which). These receptors were collected from a woman in her 30s who had been exposed to COVID-19.

V and J are TRBV25-1 and TRBJ1-1; 7 bases match TRBD1. The CDR3 contains 15 residues. V shed 4 bases, J shed 4 bases, and the junction held 9 bases outside the gene matches. Germline V gene data show CDR1 as MGHDK and CDR2 as SYGVNS. CDR3 coding DNA: TGTGCCAGCAGTGGAACAGGGGATGGTGGCACTGAAGCTTTCTTT. It codes for CASSGTGDGGTEAFF.

The V and J genes are TRBV19 and TRBJ2-2, with 11 bases that match TRBD1. V lost 7 bases and J lost 3; bases outside the gene matches: 7. This CDR3 contains 16 residues. The germline V gene has CDR1 LNHDA and CDR2 SQIVND (reference sequence). The CDR3 DNA reads TGTGCCAGTATTCGAGGACAGGGGGCCGACACCGGGGAGCTGTTTTTT. This gives the protein CASIRGQGADTGELFF. The variable domain in full, with the rest retrieved from reference TRBV19 and TRBJ2-2, is DGGITQSPKYLFRKEGQNVTLSCEQNLNHDAMYWYRQDPGQGLRLIYYSQIVNDFQKGDIAEGYSVSREKKESFPLTVTSAQKNPTAFYLCASIRGQGADTGELFFGEGSRLTVL.

This clone was detected once. This sequence joins TRBV11-3 and TRBJ2-5; 11 bases are shared with TRBD1. Germline V gene sequence: CDR1 SGHNT, CDR2 YENEEA. The CDR3 spans 18 residues. Germline trimming cut 5 bases from V and 5 bases from J; bases unmatched to any gene: 16. The chain's CDR3 is CASSPYPGQGDGLETQYF. The CDR3 bases are TGTGCCAGCAGCCCCTATCCGGGACAGGGGGACGGCTTGGAGACCCAGTACTTC.

The V and J genes are TRBV5-6 and TRBJ1-5; D not resolved. Germline V gene lookup returns CDR1 SGHDT and CDR2 YYEEEE. Trimming cost V 4 bases and J 3 bases, with 11 bases left between them. The CDR3 has 14 amino acids. In nucleotides, the CDR3 is TGTGCCAGCAGCCGAGGTGAACTCAATCAGCCCCAGCATTTT. Its translation: CASSRGELNQPQHF.

J is TRBJ2-3 and V is TRBV12-3 or TRBV12-4, with 7 nucleotides matching TRBD2. V lost 11 bases to trimming and J lost 7 bases; unmatched junction nucleotides: 6. The CDR3 is 11 residues long. The CDR3: CACRGVYTQYF. The CDR3 region has the DNA TGTGCCTGCCGGGGGGTGTATACGCAGTATTTT.

The chain recombines TRBV7-6 with TRBJ1-2, with no clear D. Germline V gene data show CDR1 as SGHVS and CDR2 as FNYEAQ. Between the trimmed V and J ends, which lost 1 base and 0 bases, there was a span of 9 bases. The CDR3 is 15 residues long. The CDR3 loop reads CASSLGSTSNYGYTF. CDR3 nucleotides: TGTGCCAGCAGCTTAGGGAGCACCTCTAACTATGGCTACACCTTC.

This clone was picked up one time. V usage is TRBV7-9 and J usage is TRBJ1-1; D is undetermined. Trimming cost V 8 bases and J 2 bases, with 12 bases left between them. The CDR3 totals 13 residues. Germline values: CDR1 SEHNR, CDR2 FQNEAQ (reference sequence). The CDR3 protein is CASGIDINTEAFF. The CDR3 DNA reads as TGTGCCAGCGGTATTGACATAAACACTGAAGCTTTCTTT.

This sequence joins TRBV7-9 and TRBJ2-1; TRBD2 matches at 13 bases. Germline lookup yields CDR1 SEHNR and CDR2 FQNEAQ (reference sequence). This CDR3 has 15 residues. V shed 5 bases and J 13 bases; nucleotides not matched to a gene: 11. This chain's CDR3 is CASSVSWTSGSHQFF. The CDR3 DNA reads as TGTGCCAGCAGCGTTAGCTGGACTAGCGGGAGTCACCAGTTCTTC. Full variable domain (outside the CDR3, taken from reference TRBV7-9 and TRBJ2-1): DTGVSQNPRHKITKRGQNVTFRCDPISEHNRLYWYRQTLGQGPEFLTYFQNEAQLEKSRLLSDRFSAERPKGSFSTLEIQRTEQGDSAMYLCASSVSWTSGSHQFFGPGTRLTVL.

The chain joins TRBV7-9 to TRBJ2-1; weak D call: TRBD2 (6 bases). Germline loops: CDR1 SEHNR, CDR2 FQNEAQ (reference sequence). Between the trimmed V and J ends, which lost 5 bases and 2 bases, there was a span of 13 bases. This CDR3 has 15 amino acids. The CDR3 DNA is TGTGCCAGCAGCGGAGGAGCGGGCACCTACAATGAGCAGTTCTTC. Translation gives CASSGGAGTYNEQFF. Full variable domain (remainder filled in from reference TRBV7-9 and TRBJ2-1): DTGVSQNPRHKITKRGQNVTFRCDPISEHNRLYWYRQTLGQGPEFLTYFQNEAQLEKSRLLSDRFSAERPKGSFSTLEIQRTEQGDSAMYLCASSGGAGTYNEQFFGPGTRLTVL.